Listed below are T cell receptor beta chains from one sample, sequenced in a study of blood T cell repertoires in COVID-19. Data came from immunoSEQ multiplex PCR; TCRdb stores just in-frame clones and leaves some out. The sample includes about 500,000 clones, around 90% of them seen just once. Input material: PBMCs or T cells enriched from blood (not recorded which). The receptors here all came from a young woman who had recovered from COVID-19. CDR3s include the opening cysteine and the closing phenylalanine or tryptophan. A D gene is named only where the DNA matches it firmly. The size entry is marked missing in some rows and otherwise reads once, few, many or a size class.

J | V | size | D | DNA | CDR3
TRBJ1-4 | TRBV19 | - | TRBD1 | TGTGCCAGTCGGGACAGCCGTGCAACTAATGAAAAACTGTTTTTT | CASRDSRATNEKLFF
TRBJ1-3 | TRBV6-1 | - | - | TGTGCCAGCAGTGAACAAGGGGCTTCAGGTGGAAACACCATATATTTT | CASSEQGASGGNTIYF
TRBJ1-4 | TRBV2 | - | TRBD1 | TGTGCCAGCAACCTCGGGACAGGGGATGAAAAACTGTTTTTT | CASNLGTGDEKLFF
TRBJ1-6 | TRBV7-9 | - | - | TGTGCCAGCAGTAGCCAGAGTAGTTCACCCCTCCACTTT | CASSSQSSSPLHF
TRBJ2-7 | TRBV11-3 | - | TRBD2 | TGTGCCAGCAGTCCCACTAGCGGCTCCTACGAGCAGTACTTC | CASSPTSGSYEQYF
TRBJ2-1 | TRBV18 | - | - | TGTGCCAGCTCACCACTCACCGACACTTACAATGAGCAGTTCTTC | CASSPLTDTYNEQFF
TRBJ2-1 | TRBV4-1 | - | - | TGCGCCAGCAGTTTCCCGGACAGATCCTTGGGTGAGCAGTTCTTC | CASSFPDRSLGEQFF
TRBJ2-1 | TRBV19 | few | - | TGTGCCAGTAACTCCCAATTGTACGGTGAGCAGTTCTTC | CASNSQLYGEQFF
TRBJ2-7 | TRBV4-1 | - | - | TGCGCCAGCAGCCTTCTAGCGTCAGGGCCCTACGAGCAGTACTTC | CASSLLASGPYEQYF
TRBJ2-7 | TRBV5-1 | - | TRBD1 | TGCGCCAGCAGCTTGGGAGACAGGGACGAGCAGTACTTC | CASSLGDRDEQYF
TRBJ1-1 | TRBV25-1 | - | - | TGTGCCAGCAGTGAATGGGGAGAGCTGGAAGCTTTCTTT | CASSEWGELEAFF
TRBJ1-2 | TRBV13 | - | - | TGTGCCAGCAGCTTAAGATACTATGGGGGCCCCAACTATGGCTACACCTTC | CASSLRYYGGPNYGYTF
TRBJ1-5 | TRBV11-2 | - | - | TGTGCCAGCAGCCTTGACCCCGTCGGGCAGCCCCAGCATTTT | CASSLDPVGQPQHF
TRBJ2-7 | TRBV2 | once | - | TGTGCCAGCAGTGAAATGGGCCAGTACGAGCAGTACTTC | CASSEMGQYEQYF
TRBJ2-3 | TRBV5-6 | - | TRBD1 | TGTGCCAGCAGCTCATTGACAGGGATCCAGACAGATACGCAGTATTTT | CASSSLTGIQTDTQYF
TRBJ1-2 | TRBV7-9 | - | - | TGTGCCAGCAGCCCGGCGGGGGGGGGAGGCTACACCTTC | CASSPAGGGGYTF
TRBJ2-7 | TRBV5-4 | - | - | TGTGCCAGCAGCTTCGGGAGCCCCGGGAACTACGAGCAGTACTTC | CASSFGSPGNYEQYF
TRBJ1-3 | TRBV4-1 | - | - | TGCGCCAGCAGCCAAGATGGGGGGTACGGAAACACCATATATTTT | CASSQDGGYGNTIYF
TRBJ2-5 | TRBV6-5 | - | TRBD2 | TGTGCCAGCGGGAGGACTAGCGGGGGGACGGAGACCCAGTACTTC | CASGRTSGGTETQYF
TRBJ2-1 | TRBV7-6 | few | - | TGTGCCAGCAGCCTCATTATAGGGGACTCCTACAATGAGCAGTTCTTC | CASSLIIGDSYNEQFF
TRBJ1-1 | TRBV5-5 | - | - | TGTGCCAGCAGCTCAGGGGTTCAGGAAGCTTTCTTT | CASSSGVQEAFF
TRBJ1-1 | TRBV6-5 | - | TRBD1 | TGTGCCAGCAGTTCCTCAGGGGGGGAAACTGAAGCTTTCTTT | CASSSSGGETEAFF
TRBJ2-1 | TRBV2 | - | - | TGTGCCAGCAGTGCTAAGCAGGGGGAGGTTCATCGTGAGCAGTTCTTC | CASSAKQGEVHREQFF
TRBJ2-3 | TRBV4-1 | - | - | TGCGCCAGCAGCCAGTGGGTCGGGGCAGATACGCAGTATTTT | CASSQWVGADTQYF
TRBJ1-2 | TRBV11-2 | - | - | TGTGCCAGCAGCCCCGAGGGGGGGACTGGCTACACCTTC | CASSPEGGTGYTF
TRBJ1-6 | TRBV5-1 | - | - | TGCGCCAGCAGCTCTGGAGGGAGGGGATCACCCCTCCACTTT | CASSSGGRGSPLHF
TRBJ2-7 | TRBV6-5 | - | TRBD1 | TGTGCCAGCAGTTCTGGGACAGGGGGCTCCTACGAGCAGTACTTC | CASSSGTGGSYEQYF
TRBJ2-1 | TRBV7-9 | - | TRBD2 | TGTGCCAGCAGCATAACTAGCGGGGAGCCTTACAATGAGCAGTTCTTC | CASSITSGEPYNEQFF
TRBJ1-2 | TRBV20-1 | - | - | TGCAGTGCTAGTGGAGGAAACTCTAACTATGGCTACACCTTC | CSASGGNSNYGYTF